This is a list of T cell receptor beta chains from one sample in a study of radiotherapy plus CTLA-4 blockade in lung cancer. Data came from immunoSEQ multiplex PCR; TCRdb stores just in-frame clones and leaves some out. The sample carries approximately 95,000 clones, 75% to 90% recorded once. The sample was peripheral blood, taken from a patient treated with radiotherapy plus ipilimumab. The receptors here all came from a human donor with non-small cell lung cancer who had a partial response to radiotherapy plus ipilimumab. Both conserved end residues are part of each CDR3. The order of the fields is CDR3 protein, CDR3 DNA, V gene, J gene, clone size, D gene. A D gene is named only where the DNA matches it firmly. Clone size, where shown, is once, few, many, or a class for clones that have expanded.

CDR3 protein: CASSPGTGPYEQYF
CDR3 DNA: TGTGCCAGCAGCCCAGGGACAGGTCCCTACGAGCAGTACTTC
V gene: TRBV11-3
J gene: TRBJ2-7
clone size: -
D gene: TRBD1

CDR3 protein: CASSLQVNEQFF
CDR3 DNA: TGTGCCAGTAGTTTACAGGTCAATGAGCAGTTCTTC
V gene: TRBV19
J gene: TRBJ2-1
clone size: -
D gene: -

CDR3 protein: CASSLGRTSEVETQYF
CDR3 DNA: TGTGCCAGCAGCTTGGGGAGAACTAGCGAGGTGGAGACCCAGTACTTC
V gene: TRBV11-3
J gene: TRBJ2-5
clone size: -
D gene: TRBD2

CDR3 protein: CASSGASGGPTSNTGELFF
CDR3 DNA: TGTGCCAGCAGTGGGGCTAGCGGGGGCCCAACTTCGAACACCGGGGAGCTGTTTTTT
V gene: TRBV28
J gene: TRBJ2-2
clone size: -
D gene: TRBD2

CDR3 protein: CASSLGGALETQYF
CDR3 DNA: TGTGCCAGCAGTTTAGGGGGGGCGCTGGAGACCCAGTACTTC
V gene: TRBV28
J gene: TRBJ2-5
clone size: -
D gene: -

CDR3 protein: CASLTSGRAGGELFF
CDR3 DNA: TGTGCCAGTTTGACTAGCGGGAGGGCCGGCGGGGAGCTGTTTTTT
V gene: TRBV19
J gene: TRBJ2-2
clone size: once
D gene: TRBD2

CDR3 protein: CASSLAVGTAYNEQFF
CDR3 DNA: TGCGCCAGCAGCTTGGCCGTGGGGACAGCTTACAATGAGCAGTTCTTC
V gene: TRBV5-1
J gene: TRBJ2-1
clone size: -
D gene: TRBD1

CDR3 protein: CASSPGLAGQETQYF
CDR3 DNA: TGTGCCAGCAGCCCGGGACTAGCGGGTCAAGAGACCCAGTACTTC
V gene: TRBV4-2
J gene: TRBJ2-5
clone size: -
D gene: TRBD2

CDR3 protein: CASSFGQNYGYTF
CDR3 DNA: TGTGCCAGCAGCTTCGGACAGAACTATGGCTACACCTTC
V gene: TRBV7-6
J gene: TRBJ1-2
clone size: few
D gene: -

CDR3 protein: CASTTRGNGYEQYF
CDR3 DNA: TGTGCCAGCACCACCCGGGGAAATGGGTATGAGCAGTACTTC
V gene: TRBV28
J gene: TRBJ2-7
clone size: -
D gene: -

CDR3 protein: CASSYRGLGYGCTF
CDR3 DNA: TGTGCCAGCAGTTATAGGGGGCTTGGCTATGGCTGCACCTTC
V gene: TRBV6-6
J gene: TRBJ1-2
clone size: -
D gene: TRBD1

CDR3 protein: CASSDTESGGYF
CDR3 DNA: TGTGCCAGCAGTGATACGGAATCGGGTGGGTATTTT
V gene: TRBV2
J gene: TRBJ2-3
clone size: -
D gene: -

CDR3 protein: CASSGDTDTQYF
CDR3 DNA: TGTGCCAGCAGTGGAGACACAGATACGCAGTATTTT
V gene: TRBV11-2
J gene: TRBJ2-3
clone size: few
D gene: -

CDR3 protein: CASSFSGIVYEQYF
CDR3 DNA: TGTGCCAGCAGTTTTAGCGGGATAGTGTACGAGCAGTACTTC
V gene: TRBV27
J gene: TRBJ2-7
clone size: once
D gene: TRBD2

CDR3 protein: CASSPIYRDRDGELFF
CDR3 DNA: TGTGCCAGCAGCCCGATATACCGGGACAGGGACGGGGAGCTGTTTTTT
V gene: TRBV5-4
J gene: TRBJ2-2
clone size: -
D gene: TRBD1

CDR3 protein: CASSSQGLGNQPQHF
CDR3 DNA: TGTGCCAGTAGTTCACAGGGGTTGGGCAATCAGCCCCAGCATTTT
V gene: TRBV19
J gene: TRBJ1-5
clone size: -
D gene: TRBD1

CDR3 protein: CASSLSQAGTDTQYF
CDR3 DNA: TGTGCCAGCAGCTTATCCCAGGCTGGCACAGATACGCAGTATTTT
V gene: TRBV7-3
J gene: TRBJ2-3
clone size: -
D gene: -

CDR3 protein: CASSVALTLAGGQGEQFF
CDR3 DNA: TGTGCCAGCAGCGTAGCGCTGACACTAGCGGGAGGGCAAGGTGAGCAGTTCTTC
V gene: TRBV9
J gene: TRBJ2-1
clone size: -
D gene: TRBD2

CDR3 protein: CASSGQGASSYEQYF
CDR3 DNA: TGTGCCAGCAGCGGACAGGGCGCGAGCTCCTACGAGCAGTACTTC
V gene: TRBV5-4
J gene: TRBJ2-7
clone size: -
D gene: TRBD1

CDR3 protein: CASSLVIGGSSNNEQFF
CDR3 DNA: TGTGCCAGCAGCTTAGTTATTGGCGGGAGTAGCAACAATGAGCAGTTCTTC
V gene: TRBV7-8
J gene: TRBJ2-1
clone size: -
D gene: TRBD2

CDR3 protein: CASSLGTTPGTQYF
CDR3 DNA: TGTGCCAGCAGCTTAGGAACAACACCGGGGACGCAGTATTTT
V gene: TRBV7-2
J gene: TRBJ2-3
clone size: -
D gene: -

CDR3 protein: CANSPGGGLGETQYF
CDR3 DNA: TGTGCCAACTCACCAGGCGGGGGACTGGGAGAGACCCAGTACTTC
V gene: TRBV18
J gene: TRBJ2-5
clone size: once
D gene: TRBD2

CDR3 protein: CASSLASGEYNEQFF
CDR3 DNA: TGTGCCAGCAGCTTGGCTAGCGGGGAGTACAATGAGCAGTTCTTC
V gene: TRBV7-2
J gene: TRBJ2-1
clone size: -
D gene: TRBD2

CDR3 protein: CASSLSTTAAEYEQYF
CDR3 DNA: TGTGCCAGCAGCTTAAGTACGACGGCGGCGGAGTACGAGCAGTACTTC
V gene: TRBV7-2
J gene: TRBJ2-7
clone size: -
D gene: -

CDR3 protein: CASSWTGANEKLFF
CDR3 DNA: TGTGCCAGCAGCTGGACAGGCGCTAATGAAAAACTGTTTTTT
V gene: TRBV25-1
J gene: TRBJ1-4
clone size: -
D gene: TRBD1

CDR3 protein: CASSEGLAGLNEQFF
CDR3 DNA: TGTGCCAGCAGTGAAGGGCTAGCGGGTCTCAATGAGCAGTTCTTC
V gene: TRBV6-1
J gene: TRBJ2-1
clone size: -
D gene: TRBD2

CDR3 protein: CASSVSSSGEQYF
CDR3 DNA: TGTGCCAGCAGTGTATCCAGTTCGGGAGAGCAGTACTTC
V gene: TRBV2
J gene: TRBJ2-7
clone size: -
D gene: -

CDR3 protein: CASSSSGRPNNEQFF
CDR3 DNA: TGTGCCAGCAGTTCCAGCGGGAGGCCTAACAATGAGCAGTTCTTC
V gene: TRBV28
J gene: TRBJ2-1
clone size: once
D gene: TRBD2

CDR3 protein: CASRTVNTEAFF
CDR3 DNA: TGTGCCAGCCGTACAGTGAACACTGAAGCTTTCTTT
V gene: TRBV18
J gene: TRBJ1-1
clone size: -
D gene: -

CDR3 protein: CASTRTVGGTGELFF
CDR3 DNA: TGTGCCAGTACCAGGACAGTTGGGGGCACCGGGGAGCTGTTTTTT
V gene: TRBV19
J gene: TRBJ2-2
clone size: -
D gene: -

CDR3 protein: CASSDTLLAISPSISQHF
CDR3 DNA: TGTGCCAGCAGTGACACGCTTCTAGCAATCAGCCCCAGCATTTCGCAGCATTTT
V gene: TRBV2
J gene: TRBJ1-5
clone size: -
D gene: -

CDR3 protein: CASSHGTSPLQYF
CDR3 DNA: TGTGCCAGCTCCCACGGAACTAGTCCCTTGCAGTATTTT
V gene: TRBV18
J gene: TRBJ2-3
clone size: -
D gene: -

CDR3 protein: CASSADYGYTF
CDR3 DNA: TGTGCCAGCAGCGCAGACTATGGCTACACCTTC
V gene: TRBV5-5
J gene: TRBJ1-2
clone size: -
D gene: -

CDR3 protein: CASSQGVRSANQPQHF
CDR3 DNA: TGTGCCAGCAGCCAAGGGGTCAGGTCTGCCAATCAGCCCCAGCATTTT
V gene: TRBV7-6
J gene: TRBJ1-5
clone size: -
D gene: -

CDR3 protein: CASRSGRDYGNEQFF
CDR3 DNA: TGTGCCAGCAGGTCCGGCAGGGACTACGGCAATGAGCAGTTCTTC
V gene: TRBV5-6
J gene: TRBJ2-1
clone size: -
D gene: TRBD2

CDR3 protein: CASSSAAVSNQPQHF
CDR3 DNA: TGTGCCAGCAGTTCGGCGGCGGTCAGCAATCAGCCCCAGCATTTT
V gene: TRBV28
J gene: TRBJ1-5
clone size: -
D gene: -

CDR3 protein: CASSPGWYLGWNTEAFF
CDR3 DNA: TGTGCCAGCAGCCCGGGTTGGTATCTTGGATGGAACACTGAAGCTTTCTTT
V gene: TRBV7-3
J gene: TRBJ1-1
clone size: few
D gene: -

CDR3 protein: CASSIGRNPDTQYF
CDR3 DNA: TGTGCCAGTAGTATCGGGAGAAATCCAGATACGCAGTATTTT
V gene: TRBV19
J gene: TRBJ2-3
clone size: -
D gene: -

CDR3 protein: CATSRDPAGATGELFF
CDR3 DNA: TGTGCCACCAGCAGAGATCCAGCGGGAGCCACCGGGGAGCTGTTTTTT
V gene: TRBV15
J gene: TRBJ2-2
clone size: -
D gene: TRBD2

CDR3 protein: CASSRRSTGGQPQHF
CDR3 DNA: TGTGCCAGCAGCCGTCGGTCCACAGGGGGTCAGCCCCAGCATTTT
V gene: TRBV28
J gene: TRBJ1-5
clone size: -
D gene: TRBD1

CDR3 protein: CASSLFGGRNEKLFF
CDR3 DNA: TGTGCCAGCAGTTTATTCGGCGGAAGAAATGAAAAACTGTTTTTT
V gene: TRBV28
J gene: TRBJ1-4
clone size: few
D gene: -

CDR3 protein: CASSLARDRVSDTQYF
CDR3 DNA: TGTGCCAGCAGCTTGGCCAGGGACAGGGTCTCAGATACGCAGTATTTT
V gene: TRBV5-7
J gene: TRBJ2-3
clone size: -
D gene: TRBD1